A selection of T cell receptor beta chains follows, all from one sample in a study of CD8+ T cells in alopecia areata. The data were produced by immunoSEQ multiplex PCR, yet TCRdb's version contains in-frame clones alone and is incomplete. The sample lists over 150,000 clones, about three fifths occurring once. The source material was CD4+ T cells sorted from blood, sampled at week 4, from a patient treated with tofacitinib. The receptors originated from a human donor with alopecia areata. Each CDR3 is given with its conserved first and last residue.

>TRBV6-5
CASSFDSRYGYTF
>TRBV2
CASRPTSGKLYEQYF
>TRBV29-1
CSAESGYGYTF
>TRBV6-6
CASSGRDGSYGYTF
>TRBV9
CASSVGQRTEAFF
>TRBV29-1
CSAEGGQATYNEQFF
>TRBV29-1
CSGNWGRTEAFF
>TRBV7-2
CASSLARGSGSYEQYF
>TRBV28
CASSLRTGVRDQPQHF
>TRBV29-1
CSARSGVGTGELFF
>TRBV30
CAWISKGAGGEKLFF
>TRBV30
CAWSVHEYGYTF
>TRBV29-1
CSVVAGRAYEQYF
>TRBV6-6
CASSTWTDGYTF
>TRBV5-1
CASSLGSEYEQYF